The text below deals with one TCR beta chain. Its specificity is unknown. The naive CD8 fraction comprised CD45RO-negative cells positively selected for CCR7 and excluded terminally differentiated effector memory CD45RA+ cells. A deep-level run was used for the assay. TCRdb keeps only in-frame clones here, not all; method: immunoSEQ multiplex PCR. The sample lists a few million clones; 93% were seen once. The V end was cut by 7 bases, the J end by 5 bases, with 17 bases between. This CDR3 region has 15 residues. Germline CDR1 is ENHRY and CDR2 is SYGVKD. This sample is part of a study of shared clonotypes between healthy human individuals. About the study: A donor's plate count was three for CD4 naive and three for CD4 memory; CD8 naive had two and CD8 memory one.

Whole-study results and caveats: Naive CD4 clonotype sharing across several donors was 4% to 5.5%. Clonotypes shared by all four sorted-subset donors had higher generation probabilities than non-shared clonotypes.

The sequencing sample was made of naive CD8+ T cells from PBMCs. The V call is TRBV10-3, the J call TRBJ2-2, with no clear D. The sequence was obtained from a man between 18 and 35 years old in good health. Some clones in this sample may be carry-over from other donors' samples. DNA of the CDR3: TGTGCCATCATTATCGTCGAGTCGAGGACCGGGGAGCTGTTTTTT. It specifies CAIIIVESRTGELFF.